These 27 T cell receptor beta chains were all obtained from the same sample, sequenced in a study of T cell responses to AZD1222 COVID-19 vaccine. Method: immunoSEQ multiplex PCR; TCRdb's copy keeps in-frame clones and lacks some. The sample holds about 120,000 clones, roughly 90% seen once. The starting material was peripheral blood, obtained on day 0 of AZD1222 vaccination. Receptors originate from an adult in good health.

The V call is TRBV7-9, the J call TRBJ2-2, with TRBD1 as a possible D gene (6 bases). Per germline, CDR1 SEHNR and CDR2 FQNEAQ (reference sequence). V lost 2 bases, J lost 3 bases, and 7 bases lay in between. The CDR3 covers 14 residues. The CDR3 loop reads CASSLRQDTGELFF. In DNA form, the CDR3 reads TGTGCCAGCAGCTTACGACAGGACACCGGGGAGCTGTTTTTT.

V and J are TRBV5-1 and TRBJ1-1; TRBD1 is a possible D gene (6 bases). V lost 1 base and J 4 bases, leaving 8 bases between the germline ends. Germline CDR1 reads SGHRS; CDR2 reads YFSETQ. This CDR3 contains 13 residues. The CDR3 sequence: CASSLTGSTEAFF. The CDR3 DNA follows: TGCGCCAGCAGCTTGACAGGGTCCACTGAAGCTTTCTTT.

V and J are TRBV5-1 and TRBJ2-2; D ambiguous. This CDR3 comprises 14 residues. Germline loops: CDR1 SGHRS, CDR2 YFSETQ. The germline V and J ends were trimmed by 1 base and 4 bases, with 8 bases remaining between them. The CDR3 region is CASSLLHPTGELFF. CDR3 nucleotides: TGCGCCAGCAGCTTGCTCCACCCCACCGGGGAGCTGTTTTTT.

The chain has TRBV19 and TRBJ2-1, with TRBD1 matching 8 bases. The CDR3 totals 16 residues. In germline, CDR1 is LNHDA, CDR2 SQIVND (reference sequence). The V segment lost 6 bases and the J segment 2 bases; nucleotides outside the gene matches: 9. This CDR3 reads CASSRGRGAPYNEQFF. DNA of the CDR3: TGTGCCAGTAGCAGGGGGCGAGGGGCTCCCTACAATGAGCAGTTCTTC.

This sequence joins TRBV30 and TRBJ1-2; no definite D call. This CDR3 contains 12 residues. Trimming left V 0 bases short and J 8 bases short, with 10 bases between. The germline CDR1 and CDR2 sequences are GTSNPN and SVGIG (reference sequence). CDR3 in amino acids: CAWSVWNDGYTF. As DNA, the CDR3 is TGTGCCTGGAGTGTATGGAACGACGGCTACACCTTC.

The V call is TRBV6-4, the J call TRBJ2-3; 10 bases agree with TRBD2. Trimming took 0 bases from V and 3 from J; bases not matched to a gene: 3. The length of the CDR3 is 16 residues. The germline CDR1 and CDR2 sequences are MRHNA and SNTAGT. The CDR3 here is CASSDSASGSTDTQYF. CDR3 in DNA: TGTGCCAGCAGTGACTCGGCTAGCGGGAGTACAGATACGCAGTATTTT.

The rearrangement joins TRBV9 to TRBJ2-7, with D hard to call. The CDR3 contains 14 residues. V lost 1 base and J lost 8, with 16 bases in between. CDR1 is SGDLS, CDR2 YYNGEE, per germline. CDR3 nucleotides: TGTGCCAGCAGCGTAACCCCAAGCTTGGCGAAGCAGTACTTC. This encodes CASSVTPSLAKQYF.

The V gene is TRBV5-1, the J gene TRBJ2-7; 8 nucleotides match TRBD2. The germline gives CDR1 SGHRS, CDR2 YFSETQ. J gave up 0 bases and V 3 bases, and 20 bases lay outside the gene matches. The CDR3 has 20 amino acids. In DNA form, the CDR3 reads TGCGCCAGCAGCTCACCCTTTACTAGCGGAAAAGACCACTCCTCCTACGAGCAGTACTTC. It translates to CASSSPFTSGKDHSSYEQYF.

This sequence joins TRBV7-3 and TRBJ1-3; D perhaps matches TRBD1 (5 bases). Trimming cost V 4 bases and J 3 bases, with 7 bases left between them. CDR3 length: 13 amino acids. CDR1 is SGHTA, CDR2 FQGTGA, per germline. This CDR3 reads CASSSGFGNTIYF. CDR3 sequence (DNA): TGTGCCAGCAGCTCAGGGTTTGGAAACACCATATATTTT.

This chain joins TRBV11-2 and TRBJ2-3; D is possibly TRBD1 or TRBD2 (5 bases each). This CDR3 region has 12 residues. V lost 3 bases and J 5 bases, leaving 6 bases between the germline ends. The germline V gene has CDR1 SGHAT and CDR2 FQNNGV. CDR3 sequence reads: CASSFGGDTQYF. CDR3 nucleotide sequence: TGTGCCAGCAGCTTTGGGGGAGATACGCAGTATTTT.

This clone was picked up a small number of times. The V call is TRBV10-1, the J call TRBJ2-7; D gene ambiguous. The CDR3 has 11 amino acids. CDR1 is WNHNN and CDR2 is SYGVQD in the germline V gene (reference sequence). The CDR3 sequence is CARERSYEQYF. The DNA for the CDR3 is TGCGCGCGCGAACGCTCCTACGAGCAGTACTTC.

V gene TRBV11-3 combines with J gene TRBJ1-4; no definite D call. This CDR3 comprises 14 residues. Trimming stripped 1 base from V and 7 bases from J, with 10 bases between. Germline V gives CDR1 SGHNT, CDR2 YENEEA. The CDR3 coding sequence is TGTGCCAGCAGCTTAGTCCGGGGAAGTGAAAAACTGTTTTTT. Protein product: CASSLVRGSEKLFF.

This clone turned up a few times. At one end the junction does not follow the germline gene, possibly because of a read error. The V gene is TRBV11-3, the J gene TRBJ1-3; D unclear. This CDR3 is built from 15 residues. Germline V gives CDR1 SGHNT, CDR2 YENEEA. CDR3 amino acids: CASSTDSGPGNTIYF. CDR3 in DNA: TGTGCCAGCAGCACGGACTCGGGCCCTGGGAACACCATATATTTT.

V usage is TRBV10-2 and J usage is TRBJ2-7; 8 nucleotides agree with TRBD1. CDR1 and CDR2 (germline): WSHSY, SAAADI. With V trimmed by 2 bases and J by 2 bases, 2 bases remained unmatched. The CDR3 has 14 amino acids. CDR3 sequence reads: CASSEAGGAYEQYF. The CDR3 nucleotides are TGCGCCAGCAGTGAGGCAGGGGGCGCCTACGAGCAGTACTTC.

This chain connects TRBV24-1 to TRBJ2-5; possibly TRBD2 for D (6 bases). Germline V gene lookup returns CDR1 KGHDR and CDR2 SFDVKD. The CDR3 is 16 residues long. Between the trimmed V and J ends, which lost 0 bases and 2 bases, there was a span of 12 bases. The CDR3 DNA sequence: TGTGCCACCAGTGATTTGGGTACCGGAGGGCAAGAGACCCAGTACTTC. Translation gives CATSDLGTGGQETQYF.

V is TRBV24-1 and J is TRBJ1-2; D call uncertain. Germline V gives CDR1 KGHDR, CDR2 SFDVKD. The V and J ends lost 6 bases and 2 bases respectively, with 12 bases between them. The CDR3 runs 14 residues. The CDR3, as DNA: TGTGCCACCAGTATAGGAGAATCAAACTATGGCTACACCTTC. Translation gives CATSIGESNYGYTF.

For the CDR3, the DNA is TGTGCCAGTAGTCTGGGACAGGGGGCGGCTCAGCCCCAGCATTTT. Translated: CASSLGQGAAQPQHF. The chain recombines TRBV19 with TRBJ1-5; 12 nucleotides match TRBD1. CDR3 length: 15 amino acids. Per the germline V gene, CDR1 is LNHDA and CDR2 is SQIVND (reference sequence). V was clipped by 5 bases and J by 6 bases; unmatched bases: 5.

The V gene is TRBV9, the J gene TRBJ1-4; perhaps TRBD1 as D (6 bases). The length of the CDR3 is 15 residues. Trimming removed 1 base at V and 5 bases at J, with 12 bases between. The germline CDR1 and CDR2 sequences are SGDLS and YYNGEE. CDR3 region: CASSVSSGENEKLFF. The DNA for the CDR3 is TGTGCCAGCAGCGTATCCTCAGGGGAGAATGAAAAACTGTTTTTT.

The chain combines TRBV10-3 with TRBJ2-1; no reliable D call. Trimming took off 1 base at V and 5 bases at J, with 3 bases between the two ends. The V gene's germline CDR1 is ENHRY and CDR2 SYGVKD. The CDR3 consists of 12 residues. This CDR3 is CAISELNNEQFF. CDR3 bases: TGTGCCATCAGTGAGTTAAACAATGAGCAGTTCTTC.

This clone was detected only once. The chain joins TRBV3-1 (or the pseudogene TRBV3-2) to TRBJ2-3; D possibly corresponds to TRBD1 (5 bases). The V end was cut by 10 bases, the J end by 3 bases, with 17 bases between. CDR3 length: 14 residues. Germline V lookup: CDR1 LGHDT, CDR2 YNNKEL (reference sequence). The CDR3: CANHYRQITDTQYF. CDR3 coding DNA: TGTGCCAACCACTACCGACAGATAACAGATACGCAGTATTTT.

The rearrangement joins TRBV27 to TRBJ1-1; 9 bases align to TRBD1. The CDR3 runs to 16 residues. Per germline, CDR1 MNHEY and CDR2 SMNVEV (reference sequence). The V gene end was trimmed by 6 bases and the J gene end by 5 bases; junction bases not matched to a gene: 13. The CDR3 here is CASRSDRGGKSTEAFF. CDR3 nucleotide sequence: TGTGCCAGCAGATCGGACAGGGGAGGTAAATCGACTGAAGCTTTCTTT.

This rearrangement joins TRBV29-1 to TRBJ2-3, with 7 positions matching TRBD1. Germline CDR1 SQVTM, CDR2 ANQGSEA. V trimming: 4 bases; J trimming: 1 base; junction bases outside the gene matches: 8. The length of the CDR3 is 15 residues. The CDR3 protein is CSVAPDRVGTDTQYF. Written as DNA, the CDR3 is TGCAGCGTTGCTCCAGACAGGGTGGGCACAGATACGCAGTATTTT.

This clone was seen once. The CDR3 here is CASSLSLAGGQETQYF. The DNA of the CDR3 is TGCGCCAGCAGCTTGTCCCTAGCGGGAGGACAAGAGACCCAGTACTTC. This chain joins TRBV5-1 and TRBJ2-5; 11 bases are a match to TRBD2. In germline, CDR1 is SGHRS, CDR2 YFSETQ. Losses at the gene ends were 1 base for V and 2 bases for J; bases not matched to a gene: 4. The CDR3 consists of 16 residues.

This clone was counted only a few times. V is TRBV7-9 and J is TRBJ1-2; 7 positions agree with TRBD1. The CDR3 sequence is 17 residues long. J lost 7 bases, V lost 2 bases, and 16 bases had no gene match. CDR1 and CDR2 from the germline V gene are SEHNR and FQNEAQ (reference sequence). CDR3 sequence reads: CASSLSEIGGDSGGYTF. The CDR3 DNA sequence: TGTGCCAGCAGCTTAAGTGAGATAGGGGGCGACTCGGGTGGCTACACCTTC.

The rearrangement joins TRBV21-1 to TRBJ1-6. TRBV21-1 is shown as a pseudogene. CDR3 size: 16 residues. The CDR3 spells CASSKVPGPFNSPLHF. DNA of the CDR3: TGTGCCAGCAGCAAAGTCCCCGGTCCCTTCAATTCACCCCTCCACTTT.

The J gene is TRBJ2-3, the V gene TRBV15; D possibly corresponds to TRBD1 (5 bases). This CDR3 has 12 amino acids. Germline CDR1 and CDR2: LNHNV and YYDKDF (reference sequence). Trimming shortened V by 1 base and J by 10 bases, and 9 bases separated the two germline ends. CDR3 region: CATSRGGGSQYF. CDR3 nucleotides: TGTGCCACCAGCAGAGGGGGCGGTTCGCAGTATTTT.

Details on this clone: No DNA is shown, since the ends of the CDR3 on it are uncertain; the CDR3 is the one TCRdb lists. The chain joins TRBV5-1 to TRBJ2-2. Germline CDR1 reads SGHRS; CDR2 reads YFSETQ. Counting both end residues, the CDR3 totals 21 amino acids. CDR3 sequence reads: CASSLRQQLVISGAQPGELFF.